This T cell receptor beta chain emerged from a study of T-cell reconstitution after alpha-beta-depleted transplantation in children. Construction of the TCRbeta library involved unique molecular identifiers. TCRdb reanalysed the PCR reads using MiXCR and keeps one entry per CDR3 protein. In the table there are around 78,000 distinct CDR3 sequences, around 7.9% of which are singletons. The table lists this clonotype with many counts. The junction differs from germline at one of its ends, possibly a read error. This CDR3 comprises 13 residues. The germline CDR1 and CDR2 sequences are SGHRS and YFSETQ. This chain joins TRBV5-1 and TRBJ2-7; D assignment may be TRBD1 or TRBD2 (5 bases each). The receptor's source is a human donor who donated a stem cell graft to a child with acute lymphoblastic leukemia. The sequences come from PBMCs from the stem cell graft donor, collected from the stem cell graft. The CDR3: CASSPSGRYVQYF. The DNA for the CDR3 is TGCGCCAGCAGCCCATCAGGGAGATACGTGCAGTACTTC.